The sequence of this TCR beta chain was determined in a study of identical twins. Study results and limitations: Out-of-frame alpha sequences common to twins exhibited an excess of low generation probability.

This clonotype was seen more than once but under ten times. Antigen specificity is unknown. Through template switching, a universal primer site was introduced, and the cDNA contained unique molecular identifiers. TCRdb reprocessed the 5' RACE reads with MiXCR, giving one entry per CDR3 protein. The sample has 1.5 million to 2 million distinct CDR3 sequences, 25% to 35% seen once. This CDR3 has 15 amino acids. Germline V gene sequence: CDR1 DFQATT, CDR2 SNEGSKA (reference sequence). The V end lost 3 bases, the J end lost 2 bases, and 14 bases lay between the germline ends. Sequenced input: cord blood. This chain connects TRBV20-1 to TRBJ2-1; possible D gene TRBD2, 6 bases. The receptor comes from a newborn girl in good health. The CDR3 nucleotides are TGCAGTGCTAGGACCTGGGCGGGGACCTACAATGAGCAGTTCTTC. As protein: CSARTWAGTYNEQFF.